These 6 T cell receptor beta chains were sequenced from one sample in a study of shared clonotypes between healthy human individuals. The method was immunoSEQ multiplex PCR; TCRdb's version includes in-frame clones alone and lacks a portion of them. The repertoire holds about 1,500,000 clones, roughly 96% seen once, with approximately 1.1% in the top ten. Sequenced material: naive CD4+ T cells sorted from blood. Subset indicated: CD45RA+ positively selected. The receptors were gathered from a man aged 30 to 39 in good health.

This rearrangement joins TRBV28 to TRBJ1-5; weak D call: TRBD1 (6 bases). Germline CDR1 reads MDHEN; CDR2 reads SYDVKM. The V and J ends lost 6 bases and 6 bases respectively, with 24 bases between them. This CDR3 contains 17 residues. The CDR3 sequence: CASRGWSAGGLSQPQHF. CDR3 DNA sequence: TGTGCCAGCAGGGGGTGGTCCGCCGGGGGGCTGAGTCAGCCCCAGCATTTT.

This clone was seen once. The V gene is TRBV2, the J gene TRBJ2-3; D is perhaps TRBD1 (6 bases). The CDR3 totals 14 residues. Germline assignment: CDR1 SNHLY and CDR2 FYNNEI. The V gene lost 2 bases and the J gene lost 4 bases, with 10 bases spanning the gap. The CDR3 coding sequence is TGTGCCAGCAGTGAACAGGGGTGGTCAGATACGCAGTATTTT. Protein sequence: CASSEQGWSDTQYF.

The rearrangement links TRBV29-1 to TRBJ2-5; D is ambiguous. Germline values: CDR1 SQVTM, CDR2 ANQGSEA. V gave up 7 bases and J gave up 2 bases, with 8 bases separating them. The CDR3 runs to 11 residues. The CDR3 region is CSGGTQETQYF. The CDR3 DNA reads as TGCAGCGGGGGAACACAAGAGACCCAGTACTTC.

V and J are TRBV2 and TRBJ2-1, with a weak D call TRBD1 (5 bases). The CDR3 extends over 13 amino acids. V lost 4 bases and J 7 bases, leaving 11 bases between the germline ends. The germline V gene has CDR1 SNHLY and CDR2 FYNNEI. CDR3 in DNA: TGTGCCAGCAGTGGGCAGGGAAGGAATGAGCAGTTCTTC. Residues: CASSGQGRNEQFF. The full variable domain, completed using reference TRBV2 and TRBJ2-1, is EPEVTQTPSHQVTQMGQEVILRCVPISNHLYFYWYRQILGQKVEFLVSFYNNEISEKSEIFDDQFSVERPDGSNFTLKIRSTKLEDSAMYFCASSGQGRNEQFFGPGTRLTVL.

The rearrangement uses TRBV14 and TRBJ1-1; the match to TRBD1 covers 8 bases. Germline trimming cut 4 bases from V and 5 bases from J; bases unmatched to any gene: 6. Germline assignment: CDR1 SGHDN and CDR2 FVKESK. This CDR3 contains 14 residues. The CDR3 region has the DNA TGTGCCAGCAGCCGGAATACAGGGGGAACTGAAGCTTTCTTT. Its translation is CASSRNTGGTEAFF.

This sequence joins TRBV6-6 and TRBJ2-3; D gene uncertain. Trimming stripped 6 bases from V and 3 bases from J, with 10 bases between. The CDR3 covers 13 residues. Germline-derived CDR1 and CDR2 are MNHNY and SVGAGI (reference sequence). The CDR3 DNA is TGTGCCAGCAGCACAAGGGTGACAGATACGCAGTATTTT. It codes for CASSTRVTDTQYF.